The 9 T cell receptor beta chains below come from one sample, sequenced in a study of CD8+ T cells in alopecia areata (dated by TCRdb to the late 2010s). Library generation was performed with the immunoSEQ multiplex PCR assay. For TCR sequencing, RNA was extracted from every sample and reverse transcribed into cDNA to serve as template. The table comes from immuneACCESS by way of TCRdb, which keeps in-frame sequences with V and J called. Part of the clones is missing from these tables; in studies checked, under half for an unresolved V gene and the rest for unknown reasons. Present in this sample are about 190,000 clones, roughly three fifths of which were seen just once. Approximately 0.7% of the sample comes from the top ten. The time point label of this sample denotes: around 4 weeks on oral tofacitinib. What the treatment or condition label conveys for this sample: oral pan-JAK inhibitor, 5-10 mg twice daily.

The source was CD4+ T cells sorted from blood, collected at week 4, from a patient treated with tofacitinib. These receptors were collected from a human donor with alopecia areata.

V usage is TRBV29-1 and J usage is TRBJ1-2; unclear D gene. The CDR3 loop spans 13 amino acids. The germline gives CDR1 SQVTM, CDR2 ANQGSEA. Trimming shortened V by 6 bases and J by 1 base, and 12 bases separated the two germline ends. CDR3 residues: CSVQDPLNYGYTF. CDR3 bases: TGCAGCGTCCAGGACCCTCTTAACTATGGCTACACCTTC.

The rearrangement uses TRBV7-2 and TRBJ1-2; D gene unclear. Germline loops: CDR1 SGHTA, CDR2 FQGNSA. V was trimmed by 1 base and J by 4 bases, leaving 7 bases between them. CDR3 length equals 13 residues. The CDR3 loop is CASSLEKAYGYTF. The DNA of the CDR3 is TGTGCCAGCAGCTTAGAGAAGGCCTATGGCTACACCTTC. Full variable domain (outside the CDR3, taken from reference TRBV7-2 and TRBJ1-2): GAGVSQSPSNKVTEKGKDVELRCDPISGHTALYWYRQSLGQGLEFLIYFQGNSAPDKSGLPSDRFSAERTGGSVSTLTIQRTQQEDSAVYLCASSLEKAYGYTFGSGTRLTVV.

This rearrangement joins TRBV29-1 to TRBJ1-2; TRBD1 is a possible D gene (6 bases). The germline gives CDR1 SQVTM, CDR2 ANQGSEA. Trimming removed 4 bases at V and 3 bases at J, with 18 bases between. The CDR3 sequence is 15 residues long. The CDR3 protein is CSVALQGLIHYGYTF. The CDR3 DNA sequence: TGCAGCGTTGCGTTACAGGGCCTTATACACTATGGCTACACCTTC.

This chain joins TRBV29-1 and TRBJ2-6; 11 bases line up with TRBD1. After removal of 7 bases from V and 1 base from J, the junction contained 3 bases not matched to a gene. The germline gives CDR1 SQVTM, CDR2 ANQGSEA. The CDR3 loop spans 15 amino acids. In DNA, the CDR3 is TGCAGCGCCGGGACAGGGGGGTCTGGGGCCAACGTCCTGACTTTC. This codes for CSAGTGGSGANVLTF.

The chain has TRBV5-6 and TRBJ1-2; 8 bases are a match to TRBD1. V lost 4 bases and J lost 2; bases outside the gene matches: 1. The CDR3 is 13 amino acids. Germline CDR1 is SGHDT and CDR2 is YYEEEE. Written as DNA, the CDR3 is TGTGCCAGCAGCGACAGGGGAAACTATGGCTACACCTTC. Translating it yields CASSDRGNYGYTF.

The J gene is TRBJ2-1, the V gene TRBV4-3; D is ambiguous. CDR3 length equals 11 residues. The germline CDR1 and CDR2 sequences are LGHNA and YSLEER. V dropped 1 base and J dropped 8 bases, with 3 bases sitting between them. The CDR3 loop reads CASSQGDEQFF. CDR3 coding DNA: TGCGCCAGCAGCCAAGGGGATGAGCAGTTCTTC.

The chain carries TRBV2 and TRBJ2-7; no reliable D call. Trimming shortened V by 6 bases and J by 6 bases, and 9 bases separated the two germline ends. CDR1 is SNHLY and CDR2 is FYNNEI in the germline V gene. The CDR3 length is 11 residues. The CDR3: CASRNNREQYF. CDR3 bases: TGTGCCAGCAGAAACAACCGCGAGCAGTACTTC.

The rearrangement uses TRBV18 and TRBJ2-7; D tentatively fits TRBD1 or TRBD2 (5 bases each). Germline V gene sequence: CDR1 KGHSH, CDR2 LQKENI. Deletions cut 2 bases from V and 3 bases from J, with 14 bases between. The CDR3 sequence is 15 residues long. CDR3 sequence: CASSPDSGTNYEQYF. The CDR3 nucleotides read TGTGCCAGCTCACCAGATTCCGGGACGAACTACGAGCAGTACTTC.

V and J are TRBV29-1 and TRBJ1-5, with a tentative D call TRBD1 (5 bases). The CDR3 covers 12 residues. Between the trimmed V and J ends, which lost 4 bases and 4 bases, there was a span of 8 bases. The germline V gene has CDR1 SQVTM and CDR2 ANQGSEA. This chain's CDR3 is CSVATGNQPQHF. For the CDR3, the DNA is TGCAGCGTTGCAACAGGAAATCAGCCCCAGCATTTT.